The T cell receptor (beta chain) under discussion was sequenced for a study of high-grade serous ovarian cancer treatment subgroups. The overall study: Samples averaged 14,192 reads and around 7,600 unique TCR beta rearrangements.

The CDR3 sequence is 16 residues long. J lost 1 base, V lost 5 bases, and 5 bases had no gene match. CDR1 is SGHAT and CDR2 is FQNNGV in the germline V gene. Findings and limits, study-wide: Clonal relatedness tracked neoantigen level, and by trend copy number and mutation load.

Tumor samples were taken before definitive surgery or chemotherapy. Method: immunoSEQ multiplex PCR; TCRdb's copy keeps in-frame clones and lacks some. Seen here are around 500 clones, 75% observed once, and the top ten hold nearly 35%. This clone was seen just once. Its specificity is not known. The sequence was collected from a human donor with high-grade serous ovarian cancer. The chain joins TRBV11-2 to TRBJ1-4, with TRBD1 matching over 9 bases. The sample was tumor tissue. The CDR3 sequence: CASSMDRGRTNEKLFF. DNA of the CDR3: TGTGCCAGCAGCATGGACAGGGGACGAACTAATGAAAAACTGTTTTTT.